This passage covers 20 T cell receptor beta chains from one sample sequenced in a study of cytomegalovirus exposure and HLA in healthy donors. With 60 Vbeta and 13 Jbeta primers, the PCR was carried out. Profiled with immunoSEQ multiplex PCR; TCRdb holds only in-frame clones, not every one. Of around 110,000 clones in the sample, 70% to 75% were seen once. Sample: PBMCs. These receptors were taken from a woman younger than 35 in good health and CMV-seronegative.

This chain joins TRBV7-6 and TRBJ1-5; no firm D call. The V end lost 2 bases, the J end lost 2 bases, and 10 bases lay between the germline ends. The CDR3 has 15 residues. CDR1 SGHVS and CDR2 FNYEAQ come from the germline V gene. CDR3 residues: CASSLSGSGNQPQHF. The CDR3 DNA follows: TGTGCCAGCAGCTTATCGGGGTCAGGCAATCAGCCCCAGCATTTT.

The V call is TRBV2, the J call TRBJ2-7, with D possibly TRBD2 on 6 matching bases. The CDR3 spans 14 residues. Germline V CDR1 and CDR2: SNHLY, FYNNEI. The V end was cut by 8 bases, the J end by 2 bases, with 16 bases between. The CDR3 loop reads CASAPPGGPYEQYF. CDR3 DNA sequence: TGTGCCAGCGCCCCCCCCGGGGGACCCTACGAGCAGTACTTC.

V and J are TRBV6-5 and TRBJ1-1, with D unresolved. The CDR3 is 13 residues long. The ends were cut back, 2 bases at V and 6 bases at J, with 10 bases in the middle. The V gene's germline CDR1 is MNHEY and CDR2 SVGAGI. CDR3 sequence: CASSYGLGAEAFF. CDR3 DNA: TGTGCCAGCAGTTACGGCCTTGGAGCTGAAGCTTTCTTT.

The chain carries TRBV27 and TRBJ1-1; D unclear. V gave up 6 bases and J gave up 2 bases, with 10 bases separating them. Germline CDR1 and CDR2: MNHEY and SMNVEV (reference sequence). The CDR3 is made up of 13 amino acids. For the CDR3, the DNA is TGTGCCAGCAGGCGCCTTATTAACACTGAAGCTTTCTTT. This codes for CASRRLINTEAFF.

V is TRBV6-1 and J is TRBJ2-7; D gene ambiguous. V was pared by 10 bases and J by 2 bases, with 15 bases between. Germline V CDR1 and CDR2: MNHNS, SASEGT. This CDR3 is built from 13 residues. The CDR3 loop is CATQRSATYEQYF. The CDR3 DNA reads as TGTGCCACGCAGCGATCGGCCACCTACGAGCAGTACTTC.

Notes on this clone: Its ends do not fully match the called genes, so a read error is possible. This rearrangement joins TRBV7-9 to TRBJ2-7, with unresolved D. The CDR3 runs 12 residues. Germline V gene data show CDR1 as SEHNR and CDR2 as FQNEAQ (reference sequence). CDR3 sequence (DNA): TGTTCCAGCAGCTTCTCAGACTACGAGCAGTACTTC. It translates to CSSSFSDYEQYF.

The chain joins TRBV7-9 to TRBJ1-3; D possibly corresponds to TRBD1 (5 bases). V gave up 5 bases and J gave up 0 bases, with 20 bases separating them. Germline V gene sequence: CDR1 SEHNR, CDR2 FQNEAQ (reference sequence). CDR3 length: 18 amino acids. The CDR3 region has the DNA TGTGCCAGCAGCCCGATGGCTACAGGAGAGAGCTCTGGAAACACCATATATTTT. Translation gives CASSPMATGESSGNTIYF.

The chain carries TRBV7-2 and TRBJ1-1, with D tentatively TRBD1 (5 bases). Germline CDR1 and CDR2: SGHTA and FQGNSA. CDR3 length: 14 residues. V lost 2 bases and J 1 base, leaving 8 bases between the germline ends. The CDR3 loop reads CASSLYRGNTEAFF. In nucleotides, the CDR3 is TGTGCCAGCAGCTTATATAGGGGGAACACTGAAGCTTTCTTT.

The rearrangement joins TRBV7-9 to TRBJ2-1; 8 positions agree with TRBD1. The CDR3 consists of 16 residues. Germline trimming cut 8 bases from V and 3 bases from J; bases unmatched to any gene: 12. CDR1 SEHNR and CDR2 FQNEAQ come from the germline V gene (reference sequence). The CDR3 nucleotides read TGTGCCAGCGGAACTTCACAGGGGGTCAACTACAATGAGCAGTTCTTC. Translating gives CASGTSQGVNYNEQFF.

The rearrangement links TRBV11-1 to TRBJ2-2, with a weak D call TRBD1 (6 bases). CDR3 length: 17 amino acids. Trimming took 2 bases from V and 1 from J, leaving 14 bases between them. Germline V gene lookup returns CDR1 SGHAT and CDR2 FQDESV (reference sequence). The CDR3 DNA is TGTGCCAGCAGCTTAATGTTCGGGACACTGAACACCGGGGAGCTGTTTTTT. This codes for CASSLMFGTLNTGELFF.

The V gene is TRBV7-9, the J gene TRBJ2-3; D unresolved. This CDR3 has 15 amino acids. Germline V gene sequence: CDR1 SEHNR, CDR2 FQNEAQ (reference sequence). The V gene lost 1 base and the J gene lost 1 base, with 9 bases spanning the gap. The CDR3 loop is CASSLVTRGTDTQYF. The CDR3 nucleotides are TGTGCCAGCAGCTTAGTAACTCGGGGCACAGATACGCAGTATTTT.

This clone has a handful of counts. This rearrangement joins TRBV7-3 to TRBJ1-2, with a tentative D call TRBD1 (6 bases). The germline V gene encodes CDR1 SGHTA and CDR2 FQGTGA. The V end was cut by 5 bases, the J end by 4 bases, with 23 bases between. CDR3 length: 17 amino acids. CDR3 region: CASSRSAAGTSVYGYTF. CDR3 nucleotides: TGTGCCAGCAGCCGTTCAGCAGCCGGGACAAGCGTCTATGGCTACACCTTC.

The rearrangement uses TRBV27 and TRBJ1-4; D perhaps matches TRBD1 (6 bases). V was cut by 6 bases and J by 11 bases, with 22 bases left in between. Germline loops: CDR1 MNHEY, CDR2 SMNVEV (reference sequence). CDR3 length equals 15 residues. For the CDR3, the DNA is TGTGCCAGCAGCCCAACAGGGTCCCCCCCCACGAAACTGTTTTTT. Amino acid sequence: CASSPTGSPPTKLFF.

The chain employs TRBV11-1 and TRBJ2-7; maybe TRBD1 (5 bases). V was cut by 2 bases and J by 4 bases, with 6 bases left in between. Germline V gives CDR1 SGHAT, CDR2 FQDESV (reference sequence). The CDR3 has 12 amino acids. In DNA form, the CDR3 reads TGTGCCAGCAGCTTAAAGGGGTACGAGCAGTACTTC. It translates to CASSLKGYEQYF.

V gene TRBV27 combines with J gene TRBJ1-1, with D possibly being TRBD1 (6 bases). Germline V CDR1 and CDR2: MNHEY, SMNVEV (reference sequence). Trimming shortened V by 0 bases and J by 0 bases, and 8 bases separated the two germline ends. This CDR3 is built from 15 residues. The CDR3 spells CASSLSRTVNTEAFF. The CDR3 DNA follows: TGTGCCAGCAGTTTATCCCGGACAGTGAACACTGAAGCTTTCTTT.

The J gene is TRBJ1-1, the V gene TRBV11-2; 10 bases match TRBD1. From germline, CDR1 is SGHAT and CDR2 FQNNGV. V lost 5 bases, J lost 1 base, and 10 bases stayed unmatched. The CDR3 consists of 17 residues. For the CDR3, the DNA is TGTGCCAGCAGCCTAAATTGGGGACAGGGGCAGAACACTGAAGCTTTCTTT. This sequence encodes CASSLNWGQGQNTEAFF.

This chain uses TRBV4-2 with TRBJ1-2; no clear D gene. The V end lost 0 bases, the J end lost 4 bases, and 12 bases lay between the germline ends. This CDR3 has 15 amino acids. Germline V gene data show CDR1 as LGHNA and CDR2 as YNFKEQ. The CDR3 nucleotides are TGTGCCAGCAGCCAAGATGTAAGAGGGTCCTATGGCTACACCTTC. Residues: CASSQDVRGSYGYTF.

The V gene is TRBV6-8, the J gene TRBJ2-7; D is ambiguous. The CDR3 loop spans 11 amino acids. V was pared by 5 bases and J by 1 base, with 3 bases between. The germline gives CDR1 MNHGY, CDR2 SAAAGT. Written as DNA, the CDR3 is TGTGCCAGCAGTCGGTCCTACGAGCAGTACTTC. This gives the protein CASSRSYEQYF.

V gene TRBV25-1 combines with J gene TRBJ1-1; no clear D gene. V was cut by 0 bases and J by 7 bases, with 3 bases left in between. CDR1 is MGHDK, CDR2 SYGVNS, per germline. The CDR3 extends over 11 amino acids. In nucleotides, the CDR3 is TGTGCCAGCAGTGAATACGGTGAAGCTTTCTTT. Its protein is CASSEYGEAFF.

The chain joins TRBV6-5 to TRBJ2-7; the match to TRBD1 covers 8 bases. The CDR3 consists of 15 residues. V lost 3 bases and J lost 3; bases outside the gene matches: 7. Germline V gene sequence: CDR1 MNHEY, CDR2 SVGAGI. CDR3 nucleotides: TGTGCCAGCAGTTATTCCCGGGACAGGTACTACGAGCAGTACTTC. Amino acids: CASSYSRDRYYEQYF.